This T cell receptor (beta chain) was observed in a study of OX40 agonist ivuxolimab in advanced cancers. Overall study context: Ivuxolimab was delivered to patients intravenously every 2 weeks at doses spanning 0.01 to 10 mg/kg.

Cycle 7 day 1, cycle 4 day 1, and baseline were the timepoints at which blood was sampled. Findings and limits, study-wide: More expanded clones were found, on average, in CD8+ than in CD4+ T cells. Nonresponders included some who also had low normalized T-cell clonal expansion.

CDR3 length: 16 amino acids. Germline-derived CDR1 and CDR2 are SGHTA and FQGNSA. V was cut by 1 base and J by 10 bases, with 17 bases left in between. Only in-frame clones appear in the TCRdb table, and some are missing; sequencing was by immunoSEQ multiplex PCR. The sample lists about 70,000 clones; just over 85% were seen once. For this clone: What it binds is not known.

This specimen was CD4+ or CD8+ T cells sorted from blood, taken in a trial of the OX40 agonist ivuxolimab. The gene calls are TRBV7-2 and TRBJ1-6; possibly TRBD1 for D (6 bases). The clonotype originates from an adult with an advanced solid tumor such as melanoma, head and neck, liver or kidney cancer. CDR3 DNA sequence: TGTGCCAGCAGCTTAGTAGCAGCGGGCAGGGGCTCACCCCTCCACTTT. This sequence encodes CASSLVAAGRGSPLHF.